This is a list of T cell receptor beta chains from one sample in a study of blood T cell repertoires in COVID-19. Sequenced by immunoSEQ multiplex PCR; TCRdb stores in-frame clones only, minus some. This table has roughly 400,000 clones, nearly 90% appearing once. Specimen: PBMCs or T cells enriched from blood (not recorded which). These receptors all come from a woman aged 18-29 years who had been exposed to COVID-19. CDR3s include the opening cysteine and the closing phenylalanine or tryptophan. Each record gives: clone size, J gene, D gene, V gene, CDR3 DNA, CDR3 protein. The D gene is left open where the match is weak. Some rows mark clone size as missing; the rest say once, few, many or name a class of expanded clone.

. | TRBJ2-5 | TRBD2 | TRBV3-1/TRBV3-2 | TGTGCCAGCAGCCAAGAGACTAGCGGGGGGTGGGAGACCCAGTACTTC | CASSQETSGGWETQYF
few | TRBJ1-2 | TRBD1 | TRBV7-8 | TGTGCCAGCAGCCAAACAGGGGCTGGCTACACCTTC | CASSQTGAGYTF
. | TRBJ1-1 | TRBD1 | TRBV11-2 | TGTGCCAGCAGCCAGGGGGGGAACACTGAAGCTTTCTTT | CASSQGGNTEAFF
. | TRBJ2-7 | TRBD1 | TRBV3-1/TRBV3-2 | TGTGCCAGCAGCCAAGTCAGGGGGCGAGGAGAGCAGTACTTC | CASSQVRGRGEQYF
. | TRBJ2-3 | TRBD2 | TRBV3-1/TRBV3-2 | TGTGCCAGCACCCAGTACGGGGGGGGTGCAGATACGCAGTATTTT | CASTQYGGGADTQYF
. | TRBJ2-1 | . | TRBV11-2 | TGTGCCAGCAGCTCCTCGCCGGGGGATAGCGATGAGCAGTTCTTC | CASSSSPGDSDEQFF
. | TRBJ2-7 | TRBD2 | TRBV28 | TGTGCCAGCAGTCCCGGGACTAGCGCGACCTACGAGCAGTACTTC | CASSPGTSATYEQYF
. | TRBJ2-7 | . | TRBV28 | TGTGCCAGCAGCATCCCCCGGGACATCCACGAGCAGTACTTC | CASSIPRDIHEQYF
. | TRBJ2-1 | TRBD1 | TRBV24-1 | TGTGCCACCAGTGATCCCGGACAGGGGGCGACCTACAATGAGCAGTTCTTC | CATSDPGQGATYNEQFF
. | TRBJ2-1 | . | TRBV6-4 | TGTGCCAGCCTCCGGGTCGAGGCCGAGAATGAGCAGTTCTTC | CASLRVEAENEQFF
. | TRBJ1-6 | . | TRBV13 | TGTGCCAGCAGCTTGGCTGGGGCCCGGAATTCACCCCTCCACTTT | CASSLAGARNSPLHF
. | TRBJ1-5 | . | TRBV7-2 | TGTGCCAGCAGCTTAGGAACAGGGATGGACAATCAGCCCCAGCATTTT | CASSLGTGMDNQPQHF
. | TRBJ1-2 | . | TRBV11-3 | TGTGCCAGCAGCTTAGGAGGGAGTGGCTACACCTTC | CASSLGGSGYTF
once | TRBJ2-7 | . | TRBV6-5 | TGTGCCAGCAGTCGACTACAGGGATCCTACGAGCAGTACTTC | CASSRLQGSYEQYF
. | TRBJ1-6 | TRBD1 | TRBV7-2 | TGTGCCAGCAGCGGAGGGACAGCCGATTATAATTCACCCCTCCACTTT | CASSGGTADYNSPLHF
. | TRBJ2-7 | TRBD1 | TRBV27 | TGTGCCAGCAGTCCGGGACAGGGAGGGACCTACGAGCAGTACTTC | CASSPGQGGTYEQYF